This TCR beta chain was recorded in a study of vaccination effects on CD4 cells after COVID-19. As for the study in general: Both late and early after vaccination, a few convalescent patients were sampled.

Antigen-specific CD4+ T cells were expanded (with viral peptide pools) by the ViraFEST assay ahead of sequencing. After roughly eleven days in culture, the CD4+ T cells were isolated. This person caught SARS-CoV-2 sometime from March to December 2020, and PCR testing confirmed the infection. Subjects were given two BNT162b2 or mRNA-1273 vaccine doses. Cultivation was performed at roughly 2.2 million PBMC per well with roughly 9.1 IU/ml IL-2 and approximately 9.2 ug/ml peptides added. The table came from immunoSEQ multiplex PCR; TCRdb's copy has only in-frame clones and leaves some out. Of 17,000 or so clones in the sample, around three quarters were seen once. As to this clone: Antigen unknown.

V was pared by 5 bases and J by 7 bases, with 5 bases between. The CDR3 length is 10 residues. Germline V lookup: CDR1 DFQATT, CDR2 SNEGSKA (reference sequence). Study-level points and caveats: Convalescents' post-vaccine spike-reactive clones were mainly new, vaccine-induced. Infection-derived and vaccine-derived clones contracted markedly late after vaccination.

Specimen: CD4+ T cells from PBMCs cultured with SARS-CoV-2 spike peptides, collected after COVID-19 vaccination. The receptor comes from a human donor who had a prior SARS-CoV-2 infection. The chain is built from TRBV20-1 and TRBJ1-4, with D uncertain. CDR3 in DNA: TGCAGTGCTCTAGGTGAAAAACTGTTTTTT. Translated: CSALGEKLFF.